The rows below give T cell receptor beta chains drawn from one sample of a study of T cell clonotyping in hematopoietic cell transplantation. TCRdb keeps only in-frame clones here, not all; method: immunoSEQ multiplex PCR. The sample has 4,500 to 5,000 clones; 90% are singletons. Sequencing input: peripheral blood mononuclear cells. The receptors derive from a man aged 35 to 55 in good health. Some clones in this sample may be carry-over from other donors' samples. The CDR3 runs from the conserved cysteine through the conserved F or W. Each record gives: D gene, V gene, clone size, J gene, CDR3 protein, CDR3 DNA. The D gene is left open where the match is weak. A clone size is listed for some rows: how often the clone was seen (once, few, many), or a class if it is expanded.

-	TRBV6-6	-	TRBJ1-5	CASRQGWGNQPQHF	TGTGCCAGCAGACAGGGCTGGGGCAATCAGCCCCAGCATTTT
-	TRBV29-1	-	TRBJ2-6	CSVELDVDSGANVLTF	TGCAGCGTTGAACTAGACGTAGACTCTGGGGCCAACGTCCTGACTTTC
TRBD1	TRBV30	-	TRBJ1-5	CAWSDRDREAQHF	TGTGCCTGGAGTGACCGTGACAGGGAGGCCCAGCATTTT
-	TRBV28	-	TRBJ2-1	CASGSGGGAYNEQFF	TGTGCCAGCGGGTCCGGGGGTGGGGCCTACAATGAGCAGTTCTTC
-	TRBV30	-	TRBJ1-1	CAWSVTPTAEFF	TGTGCCTGGAGTGTAACCCCTACTGCGGAATTCTTT
-	TRBV7-2	-	TRBJ2-7	CASSSLRGMHYEQYF	TGTGCCAGCAGCTCCCTGCGGGGCATGCACTACGAGCAGTACTTC
-	TRBV15	-	TRBJ2-7	CATSVLVGYEQYF	TGTGCCACCAGCGTCTTAGTGGGGTACGAGCAGTACTTC
TRBD2	TRBV10-3	-	TRBJ2-3	CAISETIAGGSTDTQYF	TGTGCCATCAGTGAGACAATAGCGGGAGGTAGCACAGATACGCAGTATTTT
-	TRBV4-3	-	TRBJ2-1	CASSQDPKGSLYNEQFF	TGCGCCAGCAGCCAAGATCCTAAGGGGAGTCTGTACAATGAGCAGTTCTTC
-	TRBV11-2	once	TRBJ1-1	CASSLVRGTEAFF	TGTGCCAGCAGCTTGGTTAGGGGCACTGAAGCTTTCTTT
TRBD2	TRBV25-1	once	TRBJ2-5	CASSDPRATSGGQETQYF	TGTGCCAGCAGTGACCCCCGGGCGACTAGCGGGGGACAAGAGACCCAGTACTTC
-	TRBV19	few	TRBJ2-3	CASRPSSTDTQYF	TGTGCCAGTAGACCTTCTAGCACAGATACGCAGTATTTT
-	TRBV19	-	TRBJ2-7	CASRRDDSLGYEQYF	TGTGCCAGTCGCCGAGACGACAGCCTAGGCTACGAGCAGTACTTC
-	TRBV4-2	-	TRBJ1-3	CASSQGGTGLYSGNTIYF	TGTGCCAGCAGCCAAGGTGGAACAGGGCTCTACTCTGGAAACACCATATATTTT
-	TRBV19	-	TRBJ1-4	CASSIDAGREGEKLFF	TGTGCCAGTAGTATAGATGCAGGACGTGAGGGGGAAAAACTGTTTTTT
-	TRBV19	-	TRBJ1-5	CASSMNPSQPQHF	TGTGCCAGTAGTATGAACCCCTCGCAGCCCCAGCATTTT
-	TRBV7-9	-	TRBJ2-5	CASSLRGNGQETQYF	TGTGCCAGCAGCTTACGGGGTAACGGCCAAGAGACCCAGTACTTC
-	TRBV7-7	-	TRBJ2-2	CASSSTQTGELFF	TGTGCTAGCAGTTCAACACAGACCGGGGAGCTGTTTTTT
TRBD1	TRBV27	few	TRBJ1-1	CASSWTGVTEAFF	TGTGCCAGCAGTTGGACAGGAGTGACTGAAGCTTTCTTT
-	TRBV5-1	-	TRBJ1-5	CASSLEGVFNQPQHF	TGCGCCAGCAGCTTGGAAGGGGTGTTCAATCAGCCCCAGCATTTT
-	TRBV7-9	-	TRBJ1-1	CASSLQTGLAFF	TGTGCCAGCAGCTTGCAAACAGGGTTAGCTTTCTTT
TRBD2	TRBV5-6	large	TRBJ2-7	CASSSLAGGAYEQYF	TGTGCCAGCAGCTCCTTAGCGGGAGGAGCCTACGAGCAGTACTTC
-	TRBV7-2	-	TRBJ2-5	CASSLAGGKETQYF	TGTGCCAGCAGCTTAGCGGGGGGTAAAGAGACCCAGTACTTC
-	TRBV14	-	TRBJ2-3	CASSQDSLDTQYF	TGTGCCAGCAGCCAAGATTCCTTGGATACGCAGTATTTT
TRBD1	TRBV5-4	once	TRBJ2-7	CASSSLYRGNYEQYF	TGTGCCAGCAGCTCCCTATACAGGGGAAACTACGAGCAGTACTTC
TRBD2	TRBV7-2	-	TRBJ2-1	CASSRTSGDNEQFF	TGTGCCAGCAGCCGGACTAGCGGGGACAATGAGCAGTTCTTC
-	TRBV15	-	TRBJ1-2	CATSRDKGTDYGYTF	TGTGCCACCAGCAGAGATAAGGGGACGGACTATGGCTACACCTTC
-	TRBV18	-	TRBJ1-4	CASSPQRADANEKLFF	TGTGCCAGCTCACCTCAGAGGGCCGATGCTAATGAAAAACTGTTTTTT
-	TRBV19	-	TRBJ1-5	CASRGLLGSNQPQHF	TGTGCCAGTAGAGGACTTCTTGGAAGCAATCAGCCCCAGCATTTT
TRBD2	TRBV30	-	TRBJ2-1	CARASGAYNEQFF	TGTGCCCGGGCTAGCGGGGCATACAATGAGCAGTTCTTC
-	TRBV4-3	-	TRBJ1-2	CASSSTRGRGGYTF	TGCGCCAGCAGCTCCACAAGGGGTCGAGGAGGCTACACCTTC
-	TRBV19	-	TRBJ1-5	CASSIRAGDYSNQPQHF	TGTGCCAGTAGTATACGCGCAGGCGATTATAGCAATCAGCCCCAGCATTTT
-	TRBV7-2	-	TRBJ2-1	CASSLALNEQFF	TGTGCCAGCAGCTTAGCGCTCAATGAGCAGTTCTTC
-	TRBV7-3	-	TRBJ2-2	CASSLRASDRGTGELFF	TGTGCCAGCAGCTTAAGGGCTAGCGATCGTGGCACCGGGGAGCTGTTTTTT
-	TRBV27	-	TRBJ1-1	CASSFNKNTEAFF	TGTGCCAGCAGTTTCAACAAGAACACTGAAGCTTTCTTT
TRBD2	TRBV29-1	-	TRBJ2-4	CSVLAGSGGTLVKNIQYF	TGCAGCGTCCTAGCGGGAAGCGGTGGCACGCTAGTCAAAAACATTCAGTACTTC
-	TRBV7-8	once	TRBJ1-6	CASSLVADPSSYNSPLHF	TGTGCCAGCAGCTTAGTAGCCGACCCTAGCTCCTATAATTCACCCCTCCACTTT
-	TRBV20-1	once	TRBJ1-2	CSARGGHGYTF	TGCAGTGCTCGCGGAGGGCATGGCTACACCTTC
TRBD1	TRBV9	-	TRBJ2-5	CASSVVGTATQETQYF	TGTGCCAGCAGCGTAGTAGGGACAGCAACACAAGAGACCCAGTACTTC
TRBD2	TRBV11-2	-	TRBJ2-7	CASSWDYNYEQYF	TGTGCCAGCAGTTGGGACTATAACTACGAGCAGTACTTC
-	TRBV4-3	-	TRBJ2-3	CASSLTRTDTQYF	TGCGCCAGCAGCCTCACTAGAACAGATACGCAGTATTTT
TRBD2	TRBV23-1	-	TRBJ2-5	CASKGSRSFAGDAETQYF	TGCGCCAGCAAGGGTTCTAGAAGCTTTGCGGGAGATGCCGAGACCCAGTACTTC
TRBD1	TRBV10-3	few	TRBJ2-3	CAITSQEGQGGPPDTQYF	TGTGCCATCACCTCTCAGGAGGGACAGGGAGGGCCCCCAGATACGCAGTATTTT
-	TRBV4-3	-	TRBJ1-2	CASSNPGYGYTF	TGCGCCAGCAGCAATCCTGGGTATGGCTACACCTTC
TRBD1	TRBV30	-	TRBJ1-3	CAWMGQGGNTIYF	TGTGCCTGGATGGGACAGGGTGGAAACACCATATATTTT
TRBD1	TRBV19	once	TRBJ1-4	CASSNSQGAVEKLFF	TGTGCCAGTAGTAATTCACAGGGGGCTGTTGAAAAACTGTTTTTT
-	TRBV7-3	-	TRBJ2-5	CASSLFGVPQETQYF	TGTGCCAGCAGCTTATTTGGGGTCCCCCAAGAGACCCAGTACTTC
TRBD2	TRBV18	-	TRBJ2-7	CASSDTSGGTAQYF	TGTGCCAGCTCAGACACTAGCGGGGGGACCGCCCAGTACTTC
-	TRBV7-8	-	TRBJ2-5	CASSLGFRMQETQYF	TGTGCCAGCAGCTTAGGGTTTAGGATGCAAGAGACCCAGTACTTC
TRBD1	TRBV4-1	few	TRBJ1-4	CASSLDPGQGREKLFF	TGCGCCAGCAGCCTTGATCCGGGACAGGGACGGGAAAAACTGTTTTTT
-	TRBV27	-	TRBJ2-5	CASSPEASKTQYF	TGTGCCAGCAGTCCGGAGGCATCGAAGACCCAGTACTTC
-	TRBV5-4	-	TRBJ2-3	CASSLAQGSDTQYF	TGTGCCAGCAGCTTGGCCCAGGGGTCAGATACGCAGTATTTT
TRBD2	TRBV6-1	few	TRBJ2-6	CASSGGGLAGANVLTF	TGTGCCAGCAGTGGGGGGGGTCTCGCTGGGGCCAACGTCCTGACTTTC
-	TRBV2	-	TRBJ2-7	CASRVSPTYEQYF	TGTGCCAGCAGGGTATCCCCGACCTACGAGCAGTACTTC
TRBD2	TRBV4-3	-	TRBJ2-4	CASSQERRGGAKNIQYF	TGCGCCAGCAGCCAAGAAAGGCGGGGGGGAGCCAAAAACATTCAGTACTTC
-	TRBV5-1	-	TRBJ1-4	CASSLGSQGGATNEKLFF	TGCGCCAGCAGCTTGGGGAGCCAGGGTGGGGCCACTAATGAAAAACTGTTTTTT
-	TRBV30	once	TRBJ1-6	CAWSGRGRGYNSPLHF	TGTGCCTGGAGTGGTAGGGGCCGGGGATATAATTCACCCCTCCACTTT